This T cell receptor beta chain is drawn from a study of blood T cell repertoires in COVID-19. Whole-study context: The United States, Italy and Spain supplied acute and convalescent COVID-19 samples.

Authors' processing steps: From reference gene primer amplification, estimates of nucleated cell counts were derived. Data came from immunoSEQ multiplex PCR; TCRdb stores just in-frame clones and leaves some out. V and J calls and clone size are those listed in that table; D and trimming were worked out from the DNA. This sample has some 170,000 clones, with more than 75% found just once. Ages ranged from about 18 to 89 years, with residence in approximately 23 US areas. Self-reported history from a screening survey and questionnaire set each donor's cohort. Trimming stripped 6 bases from V and 4 bases from J, with 16 bases between. This CDR3 is built from 14 residues. CDR1 and CDR2 from the germline V gene are MNHEY and SMNVEV (reference sequence).

This rearrangement joins TRBV27 to TRBJ2-7, with a tentative D call TRBD1 (6 bases). This TCR was sampled from a human donor with acute COVID-19. The donor label of this sample is uncertain. Sequences were obtained from PBMCs or T cells enriched from blood (not recorded which). CDR3 DNA: TGTGCCAGCAGGGGGAGCGTAGGGGGTTACGAGCAGTACTTC. Amino acid sequence: CASRGSVGGYEQYF.